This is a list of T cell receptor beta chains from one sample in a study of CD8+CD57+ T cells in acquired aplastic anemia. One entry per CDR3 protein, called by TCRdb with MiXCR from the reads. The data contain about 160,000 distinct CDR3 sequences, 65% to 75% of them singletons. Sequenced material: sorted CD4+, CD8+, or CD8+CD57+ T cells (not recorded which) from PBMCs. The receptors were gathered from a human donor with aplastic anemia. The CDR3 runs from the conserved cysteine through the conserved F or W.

CDR3: CASRDGGYEQYF
J: TRBJ2-7
V: TRBV7-3

CDR3: CASSQGDWDGYTF
J: TRBJ1-2
V: TRBV6-5

CDR3: CASSQRGGVTEAFF
J: TRBJ1-1
V: TRBV9

CDR3: CASSERTGGADTQYF
J: TRBJ2-3
V: TRBV10-3

CDR3: CSARDWRYEQFF
J: TRBJ2-1
V: TRBV20-1

CDR3: CASSFGHGEAFF
J: TRBJ1-1
V: TRBV12-3/TRBV12-4

CDR3: CASSVGWNQPQHF
J: TRBJ1-5
V: TRBV2

CDR3: CASSLTSDSSYNEQFF
J: TRBJ2-1
V: TRBV7-3

CDR3: CAAPEGGPETQYF
J: TRBJ2-5
V: TRBV6-4

CDR3: CASSLEASGGVVNEQFF
J: TRBJ2-1
V: TRBV5-1

CDR3: CATRNSGSSDTQYF
J: TRBJ2-3
V: TRBV24-1

CDR3: CASSPQVGGEQFF
J: TRBJ2-1
V: TRBV7-9

CDR3: CASSLVPTGYTNYGYTF
J: TRBJ1-2
V: TRBV5-5

CDR3: CASSMGTPYGYTF
J: TRBJ1-2
V: TRBV19

CDR3: CASSENLGLSYEQYF
J: TRBJ2-7
V: TRBV25-1

CDR3: CASSPNVNEQFF
J: TRBJ2-1
V: TRBV11-2

CDR3: CARQGRTGELFF
J: TRBJ2-2
V: TRBV2

CDR3: CVSSFGQYNEQFF
J: TRBJ2-1
V: TRBV5-1

CDR3: CSARTGLAGGPIYEQYF
J: TRBJ2-7
V: TRBV20-1

CDR3: CASSLAGLAHEQYF
J: TRBJ2-7
V: TRBV7-2

CDR3: CSARAFSGEQETQYF
J: TRBJ2-5
V: TRBV20-1

CDR3: CSVGNTEAFF
J: TRBJ1-1
V: TRBV29-1

CDR3: CASSVVGTGGTKTQYF
J: TRBJ2-5
V: TRBV9

CDR3: CATSDSRNRGQGNTEAFF
J: TRBJ1-1
V: TRBV24-1

CDR3: CSVLGGIPYEQYF
J: TRBJ2-7
V: TRBV29-1

CDR3: CSSTGTGVNRNEKLFF
J: TRBJ1-4
V: TRBV29-1

CDR3: CATSRDKSRVGGSEQYF
J: TRBJ2-7
V: TRBV15

CDR3: CASSFYRGADTQYF
J: TRBJ2-3
V: TRBV5-1